This T cell receptor (beta chain) was recorded in a study of T cell responses to AZD1222 COVID-19 vaccine. Study-wide results and caveats: Donors, mostly white British, included more females; clonal diversity was possibly underestimated. Unmutated variant regions are reportedly targeted by nearly half of spike-specific TCRs. There were repertoire samples only from the period after the peak T cell response.

Method: immunoSEQ multiplex PCR; TCRdb's copy keeps in-frame clones and lacks some. The table lists about 120,000 clones, more than 75% of them singletons, with roughly an eighth in the top ten. Germline V gene sequence: CDR1 SGDLS, CDR2 YYNGEE. The CDR3 totals 14 residues. The V end lost 2 bases, the J end lost 4 bases, and 9 bases lay between the germline ends. Details on this clone: Its target is not known. This same CDR3 is encoded by further DNA sequences in the sample.

The V and J genes are TRBV9 and TRBJ2-2; a possible D gene is TRBD2 (6 bases). The specimen comprised peripheral blood, sampled on day 0 of AZD1222 vaccination. This clonotype was sampled from an adult in good health. The CDR3 loop reads CASSVGSGTGELFF. The DNA for the CDR3 is TGTGCCAGCAGCGTCGGGAGTGGCACCGGGGAGCTGTTTTTT.